The T cell receptor (beta chain) described here comes from a study of T cells in Graves' hyperthyroidism and ophthalmopathy. Germline CDR1 and CDR2: MNHNS and SASEGT. The V gene end was trimmed by 8 bases and the J gene end by 6 bases; junction bases not matched to a gene: 7. The CDR3 has 13 amino acids. Regions amplified from RNA transcripts were the TCR beta CDR3 regions. RT-PCR in the first round (using the HTBI primer set) targeted the TCR CDR3. TCRdb re-derived calls from the multiplex PCR reads in MiXCR, one entry per CDR3 protein. The data contain 490,000 or so distinct CDR3 sequences, 22% of them singletons.

This TCR was recovered from a woman between 65 and 79 years old with Graves' ophthalmopathy. The sequenced sample was blood. This chain joins TRBV6-1 and TRBJ1-2; 9 nucleotides match TRBD1. The CDR3 reads CASGRTGENGYTF. CDR3 DNA: TGTGCCAGCGGTAGGACAGGGGAAAATGGCTACACCTTC.